Described below is a single T cell receptor (beta chain) sequence and its context. The data were obtained in a study of cytomegalovirus exposure and HLA in healthy donors. Use of 60 Vbeta and 13 Jbeta primers characterized the PCR. Measured with immunoSEQ multiplex PCR; TCRdb has only the in-frame clones, and not every one. The sample comprises 150,000 to 200,000 clones, over 75% of which are singletons, and over 2% rests with the top ten. Germline V gene lookup returns CDR1 MNHEY and CDR2 SMNVEV (reference sequence). The V gene end was trimmed by 5 bases and the J gene end by 4 bases; junction bases not matched to a gene: 10. The CDR3 runs 16 residues.

The chain combines TRBV27 with TRBJ1-5, with 8 bases aligning to TRBD1. The sequence was obtained from a man in his fifties or sixties in good health and CMV-seronegative. The specimen was PBMCs. CDR3 DNA: TGTGCCAGCAGTGACCTGGCACAGGGGGAAAATCAGCCCCAGCATTTT. It is translated as CASSDLAQGENQPQHF.